Listed here is a single T cell receptor beta chain. Its target is unknown. This sample was included in a study of cytotoxic CD8 clonotypes in ibrutinib-treated CLL. Study outcomes and limitations: Clonality (at baseline) was higher than in age-matched healthy donors and tracked circulating CD8+ T-cell counts. Lymph node repertoires were not studied, and sampling times were unmatched.

Per the germline V gene, CDR1 is LNHNV and CDR2 is YYDKDF (reference sequence). V was clipped by 1 base and J by 3 bases, with 10 bases between them. The CDR3 sequence is 14 residues long. Using immunoSEQ multiplex PCR, the repertoire was profiled, and TCRdb retains in-frame clones only, with some absent. The table records 200,000 to 250,000 clones, 75% to 80% of them present only once. Sequences were derived from PBMCs, sampled after 12 months of ibrutinib treatment. The chain has TRBV15 and TRBJ2-7; D is unresolved. The receptor was isolated from a human donor with chronic lymphocytic leukemia. Written as DNA, the CDR3 is TGTGCCACCAGCAGAGGAGGTGGGTACTACGAGCAGTACTTC. Translated: CATSRGGGYYEQYF.